One sample yielded the 27 T cell receptor beta chains listed below, sequenced in a study of T cell changes during pregnancy in multiple sclerosis. TCRdb's copy holds only in-frame clones and misses some; the assay was immunoSEQ multiplex PCR. The sample has tens of thousands of clones; roughly 93% are singletons. The specimen was peripheral blood, collected in the second trimester of pregnancy. Source of these receptors: a female donor with multiple sclerosis, enrolled in a pregnancy study.

CDR3 bases: TGTGCCAGCAGTTACCTAGATACGCAGTATTTT. Residues: CASSYLDTQYF. J is TRBJ2-3 and V is TRBV6-6, with D unresolved. V lost 2 bases to trimming and J lost 5 bases, with 2 bases between them. In germline, CDR1 is MNHNY, CDR2 SVGAGI (reference sequence). The CDR3 is 11 residues long.

The chain couples TRBV5-1 to TRBJ2-7; D might be TRBD2 (6 bases). V was clipped by 0 bases and J by 5 bases, with 12 bases between them. This CDR3 region has 14 residues. Germline lookup yields CDR1 SGHRS and CDR2 YFSETQ. CDR3 coding DNA: TGCGCCAGCAGCTTGGCCGGCGGAGGGGACGAGCAGTACTTC. It specifies CASSLAGGGDEQYF.

The genes are TRBV5-1 and TRBJ2-3, with 10 bases that match TRBD2. With 4 bases clipped from V and 3 bases from J, the junction kept 8 bases outside the gene matches. The CDR3 is 16 amino acids. Germline CDR1 reads SGHRS; CDR2 reads YFSETQ. CDR3 nucleotide sequence: TGCGCCAGCAGCCAGAACGAACTAGCGGGGACAGATACGCAGTATTTT. This translates into CASSQNELAGTDTQYF.

The genes are TRBV13 and TRBJ2-1; weak D call: TRBD1 (5 bases). Trimming took off 4 bases at V and 7 bases at J, with 8 bases between the two ends. The germline CDR1 and CDR2 sequences are PRHDT and FYEKMQ (reference sequence). This CDR3 is built from 12 residues. This chain's CDR3 is CASSSQGNEQFF. DNA of the CDR3: TGTGCCAGCAGCTCCCAGGGAAATGAGCAGTTCTTC.

The chain joins TRBV12-5 to TRBJ2-3; 11 positions match TRBD1. CDR3 length equals 15 residues. Germline values: CDR1 LGHNT, CDR2 FRNRAP. V gave up 6 bases and J gave up 3 bases; unmatched junction bases: 5. CDR3 coding DNA: TGTGCTAGTGGCCAGGGACAGGGGGTAACAGATACGCAGTATTTT. Translating it yields CASGQGQGVTDTQYF. Looking up the rest from reference TRBV12-5 and TRBJ2-3 gives the full variable domain: DARVTQTPRHKVTEMGQEVTMRCQPILGHNTVFWYRQTMMQGLELLAYFRNRAPLDDSGMPKDRFSAEMPDATLATLKIQPSEPRDSAVYFCASGQGQGVTDTQYFGPGTRLTVL.

The chain joins TRBV14 to TRBJ2-5, with no clear D. V lost 3 bases, J lost 3 bases, and 2 bases lay in between. Germline loops: CDR1 SGHDN, CDR2 FVKESK. The CDR3 extends over 11 amino acids. In DNA, the CDR3 is TGTGCCAGCAGCCATAAAGAGACCCAGTACTTC. Its translation is CASSHKETQYF.

The chain couples TRBV10-3 to TRBJ1-2; TRBD1 agrees at 11 bases. Germline-derived CDR1 and CDR2 are ENHRY and SYGVKD. The CDR3 runs 13 residues. V was pared by 6 bases and J by 6 bases, with 3 bases of the junction left unmatched. DNA for the CDR3: TGTGCCATCAGGGACAGGGGGCAGGATGGCTACACCTTC. It yields the protein CAIRDRGQDGYTF.

The chain has TRBV25-1 and TRBJ1-1, with TRBD1 as a possible D gene (6 bases). CDR1 is MGHDK, CDR2 SYGVNS, per germline. The CDR3 runs 15 residues. Trimming pared 3 bases from V and 0 bases from J, leaving 11 bases between. The CDR3 DNA reads as TGTGCCAGCAGTGATACCGGGACACTGAACACTGAAGCTTTCTTT. Its translation: CASSDTGTLNTEAFF. Looking up the rest from reference TRBV25-1 and TRBJ1-1 gives the full variable domain: EADIYQTPRYLVIGTGKKITLECSQTMGHDKMYWYQQDPGMELHLIHYSYGVNSTEKGDLSSESTVSRIRTEHFPLTLESARPSHTSQYLCASSDTGTLNTEAFFGQGTRLTVV.

The chain combines TRBV4-1 with TRBJ2-3; 8 bases line up with TRBD2. Per the germline V gene, CDR1 is MGHRA and CDR2 is YSYEKL. The J segment lost 3 bases and the V segment lost 0 bases, leaving 5 bases of the junction unmatched. The CDR3 consists of 16 residues. Here the CDR3 reads CASSQEGRGGTDTQYF. DNA of the CDR3: TGCGCCAGCAGCCAAGAAGGCCGGGGGGGGACAGATACGCAGTATTTT.

The chain joins TRBV10-3 to TRBJ1-1, with D possibly TRBD1 on 6 matching bases. The germline V gene encodes CDR1 ENHRY and CDR2 SYGVKD. The CDR3 totals 13 residues. The V end was cut by 9 bases, the J end by 1 base, with 12 bases between. Here the CDR3 reads CAMTDSENTEAFF. As DNA, the CDR3 is TGTGCCATGACGGACAGTGAGAACACTGAAGCTTTCTTT.

This sequence joins TRBV29-1 and TRBJ2-3, with TRBD2 matching 7 bases. Germline V gene lookup returns CDR1 SQVTM and CDR2 ANQGSEA. The CDR3 extends over 13 amino acids. J gave up 2 bases and V 7 bases, and 6 bases lay outside the gene matches. The DNA for the CDR3 is TGCAGCGCTCCGGGGGGTTTCACAGATACGCAGTATTTT. Translation: CSAPGGFTDTQYF.

The chain couples TRBV2 to TRBJ1-6; D may be TRBD1 (5 bases). The CDR3 consists of 14 residues. CDR1 is SNHLY, CDR2 FYNNEI, per germline. Trimming took off 6 bases at V and 7 bases at J, with 13 bases between the two ends. The DNA of the CDR3 is TGTGCCAGCAGATCCGGGACTCTAAATTCACCCCTCCACTTT. Amino acids: CASRSGTLNSPLHF. Full variable domain (rest looked up from reference TRBV2 and TRBJ1-6): EPEVTQTPSHQVTQMGQEVILRCVPISNHLYFYWYRQILGQKVEFLVSFYNNEISEKSEIFDDQFSVERPDGSNFTLKIRSTKLEDSAMYFCASRSGTLNSPLHFGNGTRLTVT.

The V and J genes are TRBV30 and TRBJ1-2; D is unresolved. Per germline, CDR1 GTSNPN and CDR2 SVGIG (reference sequence). The CDR3 length is 12 residues. V dropped 5 bases and J dropped 7 bases, with 14 bases sitting between them. In DNA form, the CDR3 reads TGTGCCTGGGCTGAATGGGAGACTGGCTACACCTTC. Its protein is CAWAEWETGYTF.

This clone was seen once. This chain connects TRBV5-6 to TRBJ2-7; 7 bases are shared with TRBD1. The CDR3 length is 14 residues. The junction had 5 bases not matched to a gene; V was cut back by 0 bases and J by 5 bases. Germline V gene data show CDR1 as SGHDT and CDR2 as YYEEEE. The CDR3 coding sequence is TGTGCCAGCAGCTTGGGACAGGGCCCCCACGAGCAGTACTTC. Its protein is CASSLGQGPHEQYF. Based on the CDR3 plus reference TRBV5-6 and TRBJ2-7, the full variable domain is DAGVTQSPTHLIKTRGQQVTLRCSPKSGHDTVSWYQQALGQGPQFIFQYYEEEERQRGNFPDRFSGHQFPNYSSELNVNALLLGDSALYLCASSLGQGPHEQYFGPGTRLTVT.

This chain connects TRBV5-1 to TRBJ1-2; D is possibly TRBD1 (6 bases). Trimming cost V 4 bases and J 8 bases, with 15 bases left between them. Per germline, CDR1 SGHRS and CDR2 YFSETQ. This CDR3 is 13 amino acids long. The CDR3 nucleotides read TGCGCCAGCAGCGCCGGACAGTCGGCCGGCTACACCTTC. Protein sequence: CASSAGQSAGYTF.

The V and J genes are TRBV5-1 and TRBJ2-6, with D possibly being TRBD2 (5 bases). CDR3 size: 19 residues. The ends were cut back, 2 bases at V and 2 bases at J, with 20 bases in the middle. Germline V gene lookup returns CDR1 SGHRS and CDR2 YFSETQ. Here the CDR3 DNA reads TGCGCCAGCAGCTTCGGGGTTTCCACTGATTTTGCTGGGGCCAACGTCCTGACTTTC. This translates into CASSFGVSTDFAGANVLTF.

V and J are TRBV19 and TRBJ1-6; D might be TRBD1 (5 bases). Trimming shortened V by 6 bases and J by 10 bases, and 16 bases separated the two germline ends. Germline values: CDR1 LNHDA, CDR2 SQIVND (reference sequence). The CDR3 loop spans 14 amino acids. CDR3 amino acids: CASRPRVFESPLHF. The CDR3 region has the DNA TGTGCCAGTAGGCCCAGGGTATTCGAGTCACCCCTCCACTTT.

The chain couples TRBV7-3 to TRBJ2-7, with 11 bases matching TRBD2. V gave up 3 bases and J gave up 3 bases; unmatched junction bases: 4. Germline V gene lookup returns CDR1 SGHTA and CDR2 FQGTGA. The CDR3 contains 15 residues. The CDR3 loop reads CASSFGTSGNYEQYF. Here the CDR3 DNA reads TGTGCCAGCAGCTTCGGGACTAGCGGAAACTACGAGCAGTACTTC.

The rearrangement joins TRBV9 to TRBJ2-1; 8 positions agree with TRBD2. V shed 3 bases and J 7 bases; nucleotides not matched to a gene: 9. Germline lookup yields CDR1 SGDLS and CDR2 YYNGEE. CDR3 length equals 15 residues. The CDR3 nucleotides read TGTGCCAGCAGCGAATCGGGGGGGCCGAGGAATGAGCAGTTCTTC. Translated: CASSESGGPRNEQFF.

This clone came up once. CDR3 in amino acids: CASRGPGANVLTF. The CDR3 DNA reads as TGTGCCAGCAGGGGGCCAGGGGCCAACGTCCTGACTTTC. J is TRBJ2-6 and V is TRBV6-4; a weak D match, TRBD1 (5 bases). The length of the CDR3 is 13 residues. The V end lost 6 bases, the J end lost 4 bases, and 7 bases lay between the germline ends. In germline, CDR1 is MRHNA, CDR2 SNTAGT.

The chain carries TRBV7-8 and TRBJ2-1, with 7 bases identical to TRBD1. Germline V gene data show CDR1 as SGHVS and CDR2 as FQNEAQ. CDR3 size: 17 residues. V trimming: 0 bases; J trimming: 4 bases; junction bases outside the gene matches: 9. This CDR3 is CASSLAFDRVSYNEQFF. In nucleotides, the CDR3 is TGTGCCAGCAGCTTAGCCTTCGACAGGGTCTCGTACAATGAGCAGTTCTTC.

The chain combines TRBV5-1 with TRBJ2-3; 11 nucleotides match TRBD2. The CDR3 extends over 18 amino acids. In germline, CDR1 is SGHRS, CDR2 YFSETQ. J gave up 0 bases and V 1 base, and 7 bases lay outside the gene matches. The CDR3 DNA follows: TGCGCCAGCAGCTTGAAAACTAGCGGGGGCATCAGCACAGATACGCAGTATTTT. It is translated as CASSLKTSGGISTDTQYF. Full variable domain (remainder filled in from reference TRBV5-1 and TRBJ2-3): KAGVTQTPRYLIKTRGQQVTLSCSPISGHRSVSWYQQTPGQGLQFLFEYFSETQRNKGNFPGRFSGRQFSNSRSEMNVSTLELGDSALYLCASSLKTSGGISTDTQYFGPGTRLTVL.

This sequence joins TRBV6-6 and TRBJ1-6; tentative D call: TRBD1 (6 bases). V shed 5 bases and J shed 10 bases, with 12 bases lying between them. The CDR3 totals 13 residues. The germline CDR1 and CDR2 sequences are MNHNY and SVGAGI (reference sequence). The DNA of the CDR3 is TGTGCCAGCAGTACAGGGTTGGACTCACCCCTCCACTTT. Protein: CASSTGLDSPLHF.

This sequence joins TRBV7-2 and TRBJ2-3, with TRBD2 matching over 12 bases. Germline-derived CDR1 and CDR2 are SGHTA and FQGNSA. This CDR3 contains 19 residues. With V trimmed by 2 bases and J by 2 bases, 11 bases remained unmatched. In DNA form, the CDR3 reads TGTGCCAGCAGCTTAACCCCGGGACTAGCGGGTCCGACCACAGATACGCAGTATTTT. Protein sequence: CASSLTPGLAGPTTDTQYF.

The V gene is TRBV11-3, the J gene TRBJ1-6; D unclear. V was pared by 4 bases and J by 11 bases, with 12 bases between. The CDR3 is 13 residues long. The germline V gene encodes CDR1 SGHNT and CDR2 YENEEA. The CDR3 loop reads CASSSASGAPLHF. CDR3 bases: TGTGCCAGCAGCTCGGCCTCGGGTGCACCCCTCCACTTT.

The rearrangement links TRBV9 to TRBJ2-5, with D unresolved. This CDR3 has 12 residues. CDR1 is SGDLS, CDR2 YYNGEE, per germline. V was clipped by 0 bases and J by 4 bases, with 4 bases between them. In DNA, the CDR3 is TGTGCCAGCAGCGTAGCAGGAGAGACCCAGTACTTC. This gives the protein CASSVAGETQYF. Full variable domain (missing parts from reference TRBV9 and TRBJ2-5): DSGVTQTPKHLITATGQRVTLRCSPRSGDLSVYWYQQSLDQGLQFLIQYYNGEERAKGNILERFSAQQFPDLHSELNLSSLELGDSALYFCASSVAGETQYFGPGTRLLVL.

The chain employs TRBV5-6 and TRBJ2-1, with D possibly matching TRBD1 (5 bases). Germline V gene lookup returns CDR1 SGHDT and CDR2 YYEEEE. This CDR3 is built from 13 residues. Trimming removed 1 base from V and 6 bases from J, with 8 bases in between. CDR3 bases: TGTGCCAGCAGCTTGCAGGGTGGCAATGAGCAGTTCTTC. This translates into CASSLQGGNEQFF.